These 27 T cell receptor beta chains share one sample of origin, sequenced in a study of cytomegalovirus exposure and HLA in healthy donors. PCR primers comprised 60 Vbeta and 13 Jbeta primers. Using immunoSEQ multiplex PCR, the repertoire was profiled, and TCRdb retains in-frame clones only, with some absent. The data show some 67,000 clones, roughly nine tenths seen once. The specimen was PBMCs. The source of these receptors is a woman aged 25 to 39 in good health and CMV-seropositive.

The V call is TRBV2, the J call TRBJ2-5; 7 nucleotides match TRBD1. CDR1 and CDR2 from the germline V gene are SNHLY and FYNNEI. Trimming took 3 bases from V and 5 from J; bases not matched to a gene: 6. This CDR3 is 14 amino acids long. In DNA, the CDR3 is TGTGCCAGCAGTGAGGCACAGGGGTTGGAGACCCAGTACTTC. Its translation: CASSEAQGLETQYF.

The CDR3 is CASGHRDRLGGAFF. For the CDR3, the DNA is TGTGCCAGCGGCCACAGGGACAGATTAGGAGGAGCTTTCTTT. The J gene is TRBJ1-1, the V gene TRBV27, with 7 bases matching TRBD1. This CDR3 is 14 amino acids long. V was pared by 8 bases and J by 10 bases, with 16 bases of the junction left unmatched. The germline gives CDR1 MNHEY, CDR2 SMNVEV (reference sequence).

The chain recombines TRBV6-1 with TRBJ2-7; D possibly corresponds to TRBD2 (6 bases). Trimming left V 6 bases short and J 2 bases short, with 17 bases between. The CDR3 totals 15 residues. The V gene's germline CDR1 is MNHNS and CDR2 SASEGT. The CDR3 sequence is CASRLSGLPTYEQYF. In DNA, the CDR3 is TGTGCCAGCAGGTTATCGGGACTCCCCACCTACGAGCAGTACTTC.

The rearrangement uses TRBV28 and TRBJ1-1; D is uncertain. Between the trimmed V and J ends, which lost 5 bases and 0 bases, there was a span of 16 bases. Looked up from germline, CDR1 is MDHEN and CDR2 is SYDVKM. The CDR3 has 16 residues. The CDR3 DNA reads TGTGCCAGCAGTCCCCTTGGTCGCAGGATGAACACTGAAGCTTTCTTT. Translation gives CASSPLGRRMNTEAFF. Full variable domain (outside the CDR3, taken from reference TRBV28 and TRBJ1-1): DVKVTQSSRYLVKRTGEKVFLECVQDMDHENMFWYRQDPGLGLRLIYFSYDVKMKEKGDIPEGYSVSREKKERFSLILESASTNQTSMYLCASSPLGRRMNTEAFFGQGTRLTVV.

CDR3 sequence (DNA): TGTGCCAGCAGCTACAGGGCGGGCTCCTACGAGCAGTACTTC. Translating gives CASSYRAGSYEQYF. V is TRBV5-6 and J is TRBJ2-7, with a possible D match to TRBD1 (6 bases). Trimming left V 3 bases short and J 0 bases short, with 10 bases between. The CDR3 sequence is 14 residues long. Germline V gives CDR1 SGHDT, CDR2 YYEEEE.

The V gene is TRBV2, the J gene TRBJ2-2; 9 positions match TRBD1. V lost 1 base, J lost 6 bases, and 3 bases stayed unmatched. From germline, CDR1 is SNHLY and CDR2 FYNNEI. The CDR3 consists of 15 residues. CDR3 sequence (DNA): TGTGCCAGCAGTGAAGAGACAGGGGGGGCCGGGGAGCTGTTTTTT. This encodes CASSEETGGAGELFF.

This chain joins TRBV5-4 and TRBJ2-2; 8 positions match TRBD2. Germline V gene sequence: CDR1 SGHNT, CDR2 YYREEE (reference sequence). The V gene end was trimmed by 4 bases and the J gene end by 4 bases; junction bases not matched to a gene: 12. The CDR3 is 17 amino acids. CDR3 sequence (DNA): TGTGCCAGCAGCCGAAAGAAAAGCGGGAGAAGCACCGGGGAGCTGTTTTTT. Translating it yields CASSRKKSGRSTGELFF.

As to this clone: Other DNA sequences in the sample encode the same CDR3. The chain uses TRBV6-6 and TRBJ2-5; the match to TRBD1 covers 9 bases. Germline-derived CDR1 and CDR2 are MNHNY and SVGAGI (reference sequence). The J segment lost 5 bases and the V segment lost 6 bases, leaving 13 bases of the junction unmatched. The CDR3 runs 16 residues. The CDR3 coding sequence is TGTGCCAGCAGACGCGGACAGGGGATTGCCGGGGAGACCCAGTACTTC. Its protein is CASRRGQGIAGETQYF.

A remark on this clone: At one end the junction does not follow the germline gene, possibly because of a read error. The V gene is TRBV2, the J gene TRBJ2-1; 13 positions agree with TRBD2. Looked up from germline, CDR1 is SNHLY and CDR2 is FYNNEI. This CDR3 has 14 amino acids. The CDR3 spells CASSGTSGILEQLF. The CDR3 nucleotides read TGTGCCAGCTCCGGGACTAGCGGGATTCTAGAGCAGCTCTTC.

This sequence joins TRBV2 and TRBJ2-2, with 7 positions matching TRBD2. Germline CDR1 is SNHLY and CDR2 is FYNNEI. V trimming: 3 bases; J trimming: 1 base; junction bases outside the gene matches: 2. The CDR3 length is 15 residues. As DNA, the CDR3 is TGTGCCAGCAGTGATAGCGGGTTGAACACCGGGGAGCTGTTTTTT. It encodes CASSDSGLNTGELFF. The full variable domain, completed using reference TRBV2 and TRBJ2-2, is EPEVTQTPSHQVTQMGQEVILRCVPISNHLYFYWYRQILGQKVEFLVSFYNNEISEKSEIFDDQFSVERPDGSNFTLKIRSTKLEDSAMYFCASSDSGLNTGELFFGEGSRLTVL.

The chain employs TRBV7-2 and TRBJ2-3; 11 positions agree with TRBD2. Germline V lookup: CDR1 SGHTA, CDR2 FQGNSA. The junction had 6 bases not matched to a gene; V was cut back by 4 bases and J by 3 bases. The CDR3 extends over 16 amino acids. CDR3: CASSSRASGRTDTQYF. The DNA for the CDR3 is TGTGCCAGCAGCTCCCGCGCTAGCGGGAGGACAGATACGCAGTATTTT.

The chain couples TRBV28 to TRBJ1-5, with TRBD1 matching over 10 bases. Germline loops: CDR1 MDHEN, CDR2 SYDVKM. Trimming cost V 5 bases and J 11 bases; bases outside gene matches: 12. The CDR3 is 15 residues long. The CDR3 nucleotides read TGTGCCAGCAGTGCGACAGGGGGCGACCTTTCGGCCCAGCATTTT. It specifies CASSATGGDLSAQHF.

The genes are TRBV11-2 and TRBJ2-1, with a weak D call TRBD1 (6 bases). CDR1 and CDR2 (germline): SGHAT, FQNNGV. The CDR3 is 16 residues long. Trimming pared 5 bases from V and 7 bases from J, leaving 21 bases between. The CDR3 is CASSPPGERLGNEQFF. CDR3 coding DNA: TGTGCCAGCAGCCCACCAGGGGAACGGTTGGGGAATGAGCAGTTCTTC.

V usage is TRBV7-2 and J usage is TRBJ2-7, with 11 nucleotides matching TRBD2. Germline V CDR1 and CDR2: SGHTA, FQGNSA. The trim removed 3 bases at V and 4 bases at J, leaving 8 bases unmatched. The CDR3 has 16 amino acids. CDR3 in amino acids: CASSFTPGLAAYEQYF. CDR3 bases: TGTGCCAGCAGCTTTACCCCGGGACTAGCGGCTTACGAGCAGTACTTC.

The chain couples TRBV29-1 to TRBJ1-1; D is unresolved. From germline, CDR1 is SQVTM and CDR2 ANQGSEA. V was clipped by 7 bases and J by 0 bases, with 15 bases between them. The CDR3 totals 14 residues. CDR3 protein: CSANQYSMNTEAFF. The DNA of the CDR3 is TGCAGCGCCAACCAGTACAGCATGAACACTGAAGCTTTCTTT.

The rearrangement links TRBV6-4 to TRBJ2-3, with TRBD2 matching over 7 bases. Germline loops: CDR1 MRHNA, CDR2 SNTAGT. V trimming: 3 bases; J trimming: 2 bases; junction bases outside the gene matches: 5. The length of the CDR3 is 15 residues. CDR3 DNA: TGTGCCAGCAGTGAAGGACTAGGAATCACAGATACGCAGTATTTT. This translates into CASSEGLGITDTQYF.

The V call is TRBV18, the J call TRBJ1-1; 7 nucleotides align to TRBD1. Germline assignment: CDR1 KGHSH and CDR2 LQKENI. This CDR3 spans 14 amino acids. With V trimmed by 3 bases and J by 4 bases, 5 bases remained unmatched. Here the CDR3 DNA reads TGTGCCAGCTCACCCGGGACAGCCGGCACTGAAGCTTTCTTT. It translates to CASSPGTAGTEAFF.

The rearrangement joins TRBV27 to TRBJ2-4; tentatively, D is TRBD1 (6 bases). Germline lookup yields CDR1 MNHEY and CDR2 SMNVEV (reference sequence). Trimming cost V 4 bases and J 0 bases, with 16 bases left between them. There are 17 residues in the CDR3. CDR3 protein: CASSSLDRALAKNIQYF. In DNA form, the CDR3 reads TGTGCCAGCAGTTCACTGGACAGAGCACTAGCCAAAAACATTCAGTACTTC.

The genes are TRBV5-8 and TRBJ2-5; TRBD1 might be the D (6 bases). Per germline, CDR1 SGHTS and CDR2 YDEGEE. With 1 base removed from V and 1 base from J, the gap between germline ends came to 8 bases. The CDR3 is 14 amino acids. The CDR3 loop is CASSLSGVQETQYF. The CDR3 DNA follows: TGTGCCAGCAGCTTGTCAGGGGTCCAAGAGACCCAGTACTTC. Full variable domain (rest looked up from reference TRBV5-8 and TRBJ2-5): EAGVTQSPTHLIKTRGQQATLRCSPISGHTSVYWYQQALGLGLQFLLWYDEGEERNRGNFPPRFSGRQFPNYSSELNVNALELEDSALYLCASSLSGVQETQYFGPGTRLLVL.

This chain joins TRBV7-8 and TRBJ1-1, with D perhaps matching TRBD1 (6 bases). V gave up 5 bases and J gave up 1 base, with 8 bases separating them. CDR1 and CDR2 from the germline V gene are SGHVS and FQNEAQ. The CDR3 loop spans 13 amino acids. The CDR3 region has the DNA TGTGCCAGCAGCCAGGGGAGGAACACTGAAGCTTTCTTT. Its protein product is CASSQGRNTEAFF. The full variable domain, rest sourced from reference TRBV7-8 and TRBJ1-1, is GAGVSQSPRYKVAKRGQDVALRCDPISGHVSLFWYQQALGQGPEFLTYFQNEAQLDKSGLPSDRFFAERPEGSVSTLKIQRTQQEDSAVYLCASSQGRNTEAFFGQGTRLTVV.

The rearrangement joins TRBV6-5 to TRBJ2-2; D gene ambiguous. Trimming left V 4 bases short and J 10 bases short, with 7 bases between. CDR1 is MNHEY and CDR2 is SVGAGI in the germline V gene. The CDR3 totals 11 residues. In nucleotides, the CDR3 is TGTGCCAGCAGTTCCCGAGAGGAGCTGTTTTTT. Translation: CASSSREELFF.

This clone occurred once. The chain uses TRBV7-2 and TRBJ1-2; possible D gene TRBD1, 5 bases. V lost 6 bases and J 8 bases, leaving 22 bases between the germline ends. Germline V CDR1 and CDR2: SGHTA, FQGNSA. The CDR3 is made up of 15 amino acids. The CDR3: CASSPEVAGSYGYTF. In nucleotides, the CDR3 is TGTGCCAGCAGTCCAGAAGTTGCAGGGTCGTACGGCTACACCTTC.

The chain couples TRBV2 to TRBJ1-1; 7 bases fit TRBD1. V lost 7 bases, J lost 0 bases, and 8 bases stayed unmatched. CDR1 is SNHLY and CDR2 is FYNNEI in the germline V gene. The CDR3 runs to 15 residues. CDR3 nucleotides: TGTGCCAGCAACCAACGGGACAGAATGAACACTGAAGCTTTCTTT. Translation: CASNQRDRMNTEAFF.

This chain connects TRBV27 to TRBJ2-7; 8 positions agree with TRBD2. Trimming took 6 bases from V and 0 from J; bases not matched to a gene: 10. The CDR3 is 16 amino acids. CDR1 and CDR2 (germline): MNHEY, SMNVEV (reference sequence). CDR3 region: CASSRHQRGSSYEQYF. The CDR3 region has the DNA TGTGCCAGCAGCCGCCATCAGCGGGGGTCCTCCTACGAGCAGTACTTC.

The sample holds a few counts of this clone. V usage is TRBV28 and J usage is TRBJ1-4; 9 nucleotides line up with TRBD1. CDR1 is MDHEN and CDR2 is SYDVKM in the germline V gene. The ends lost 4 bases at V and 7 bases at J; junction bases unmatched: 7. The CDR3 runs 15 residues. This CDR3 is CASSSPGQGREKLFF. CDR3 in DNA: TGTGCCAGCAGTTCCCCGGGACAGGGCCGTGAAAAACTGTTTTTT.

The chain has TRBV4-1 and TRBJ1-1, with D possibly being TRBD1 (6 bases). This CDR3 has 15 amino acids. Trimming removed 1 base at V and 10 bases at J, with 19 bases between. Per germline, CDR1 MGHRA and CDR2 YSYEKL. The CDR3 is CASSQGEGEGWGAFF. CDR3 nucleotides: TGCGCCAGCAGCCAAGGTGAGGGGGAAGGTTGGGGAGCTTTCTTT.

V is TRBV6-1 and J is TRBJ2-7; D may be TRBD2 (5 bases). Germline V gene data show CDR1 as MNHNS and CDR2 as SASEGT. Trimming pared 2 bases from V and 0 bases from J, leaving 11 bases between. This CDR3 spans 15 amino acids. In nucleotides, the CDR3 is TGTGCCAGCAGTGAAATAGCGTCCCTCTCCTACGAGCAGTACTTC. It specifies CASSEIASLSYEQYF.